Only a few counts were recorded for the clone carrying this TCR beta chain. Its antigen remains unidentified. A second PCR of 7 to 11 cycles used a sample-barcoded 5' primer and a J-beta primer mix. TCRdb re-called the 5' RACE reads with MiXCR, one entry per CDR3 protein. Among hundreds of thousands of distinct CDR3 sequences listed, about 21% were seen once. The CDR3 has 16 amino acids. Germline CDR1 reads LGHDT; CDR2 reads YNNKEL (reference sequence). Deletions cut 4 bases from V and 10 bases from J, with 24 bases between. This sample is part of a study of blood T cells in healthy people across ages. Study outcomes and limitations: The fall in TCR beta diversity per million T cells was roughly linear with age.

The specimen was blood. The clonotype was recovered from a man aged 70 or older in good health. The chain is built from TRBV3-1 and TRBJ2-3; D is possibly TRBD2 (6 bases). For the CDR3, the DNA is TGTGCCAGCAGCCCCCTGATGAGCGGGCCTTATAATGCGCAGTATTTT. It encodes CASSPLMSGPYNAQYF.